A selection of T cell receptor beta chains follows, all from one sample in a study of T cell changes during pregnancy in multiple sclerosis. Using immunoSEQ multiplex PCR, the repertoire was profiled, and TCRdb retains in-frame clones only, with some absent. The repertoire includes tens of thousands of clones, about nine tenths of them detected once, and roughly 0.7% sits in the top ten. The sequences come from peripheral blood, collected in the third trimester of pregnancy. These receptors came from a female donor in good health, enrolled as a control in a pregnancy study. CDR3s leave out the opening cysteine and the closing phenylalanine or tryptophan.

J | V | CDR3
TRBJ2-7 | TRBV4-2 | ASSQEDRGDHEQY
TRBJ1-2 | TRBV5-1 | ASSFQGLGNYGYT
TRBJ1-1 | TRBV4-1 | ASSRTGAEAF
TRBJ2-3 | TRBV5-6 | ASSLRDNQNTQY
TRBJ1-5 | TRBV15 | ATSRDRQLYQPQH
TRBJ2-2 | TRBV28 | ASTKRVNTGELF
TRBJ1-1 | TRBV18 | ASSPSVNQGHTEAF
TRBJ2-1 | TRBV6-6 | ASSYRTGGGNEQF
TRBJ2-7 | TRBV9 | ASSVAGGGASREQY
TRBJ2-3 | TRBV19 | ASSGGLFSSTDTQY
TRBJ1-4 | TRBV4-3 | ASSPGQGGWSGLF
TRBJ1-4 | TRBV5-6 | ASSLTGGRNEKLF
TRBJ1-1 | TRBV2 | ASKTETGRTEAF
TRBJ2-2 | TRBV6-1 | ASNAGTGGFGELF
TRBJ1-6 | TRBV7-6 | ASRRQGANSPLH